This T cell receptor beta chain came from a study of T cells in Graves' hyperthyroidism and ophthalmopathy. Study-wide findings and caveats: From stable hyperthyroidism, ophthalmopathy was set apart by a 13 V-J model. Most thyroid clonotypes with frequency above 0.001 were detected in blood.

TCR beta CDR3 regions were amplified from RNA. TCR CDR3 regions were first amplified by RT-PCR with HTBI primers. TCRdb reanalysed the multiplex PCR reads using MiXCR and keeps one entry per CDR3 protein. The sample consists of 600,000 to 650,000 distinct CDR3 sequences, around 21% of them appearing once. CDR1 is SGHRS, CDR2 YFSETQ, per germline. This CDR3 comprises 15 residues. V lost 1 base, J lost 1 base, and 4 bases stayed unmatched. This clonotype was found many times. As yet, its antigen is unknown. The source material was blood. The genes are TRBV5-1 and TRBJ1-1; 7 bases align to TRBD1. This receptor was obtained from a man aged 25 to 40 with Graves' ophthalmopathy. The CDR3 reads CASSLSGTENTEAFF. The DNA of the CDR3 is TGCGCCAGCAGCTTGTCGGGGACAGAGAACACTGAAGCTTTCTTT.